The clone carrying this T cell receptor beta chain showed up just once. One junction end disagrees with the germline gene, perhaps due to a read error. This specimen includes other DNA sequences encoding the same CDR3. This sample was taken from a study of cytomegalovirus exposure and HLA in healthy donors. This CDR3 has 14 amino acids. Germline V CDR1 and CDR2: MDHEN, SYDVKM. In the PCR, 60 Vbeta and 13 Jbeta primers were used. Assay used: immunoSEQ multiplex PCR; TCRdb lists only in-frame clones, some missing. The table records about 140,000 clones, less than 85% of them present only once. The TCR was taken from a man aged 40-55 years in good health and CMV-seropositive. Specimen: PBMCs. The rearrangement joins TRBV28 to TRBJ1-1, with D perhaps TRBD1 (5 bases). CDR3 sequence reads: CASSLRDGHTEAFF. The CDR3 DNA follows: TGTGCCAGCAGTCTGCGGGACGGACACACTGAGGCTTTCTTT.